Below are 19 T cell receptor beta chains sequenced from a single sample in a study of T cells in Graves' hyperthyroidism and ophthalmopathy. The source material, RNA transcripts, was used to amplify TCR beta CDR3 regions. The primer set for the first-round RT-PCR of the TCR CDR3 was HTBI. TCRdb reanalysed the multiplex PCR reads using MiXCR and keeps one entry per CDR3 protein. The sample includes 250,000 or so distinct CDR3 sequences, roughly 15% of them seen just once. Sequenced material: blood. The receptors here all came from a woman between 50 and 59 years old with Graves' hyperthyroidism that later progressed to Graves' ophthalmopathy.

This clonotype was counted at least ten times. The DNA of the CDR3 is TGCGCCAGCAGCTTGTTGACTAGCGGGACCGCCGAGCAGTACTTC. Amino acid sequence: CASSLLTSGTAEQYF. The chain joins TRBV5-1 to TRBJ2-7, with 11 bases matching TRBD2. Germline loops: CDR1 SGHRS, CDR2 YFSETQ. V lost 1 base and J lost 6; bases outside the gene matches: 6. CDR3 size: 15 residues.

This clonotype has a count of ten or more. This chain links TRBV28 with TRBJ1-5; no firm D call. With 6 bases removed from V and 1 base from J, the gap between germline ends came to 10 bases. This CDR3 is built from 14 residues. Germline CDR1 MDHEN, CDR2 SYDVKM. The CDR3 bases are TGTGCCAGCAGCCCTGTCGGCAGCAATCAGCCCCAGCATTTT. It encodes CASSPVGSNQPQHF.

This clonotype appeared a few times. The chain employs TRBV28 and TRBJ1-2, with 7 bases that match TRBD1. The CDR3 is 16 residues long. Germline CDR1 MDHEN, CDR2 SYDVKM. Germline trimming cut 7 bases from V and 0 bases from J; bases unmatched to any gene: 11. CDR3 protein: CASTTIRGISNYGYTF. CDR3 in DNA: TGTGCCAGCACCACCATCAGGGGGATTTCTAACTATGGCTACACCTTC.

This clonotype was seen a single time. V usage is TRBV5-6 and J usage is TRBJ2-7; no firm D call. CDR1 is SGHDT, CDR2 YYEEEE, per germline. Trimming took off 3 bases at V and 2 bases at J, with 6 bases between the two ends. This CDR3 comprises 12 residues. The CDR3 sequence: CASSSVTYEQYF. The DNA of the CDR3 is TGTGCCAGCAGCTCGGTAACCTACGAGCAGTACTTC.

The V call is TRBV20-1, the J call TRBJ2-2; 7 bases fit TRBD1. The V gene's germline CDR1 is DFQATT and CDR2 SNEGSKA (reference sequence). With V trimmed by 4 bases and J by 3 bases, 5 bases remained unmatched. The CDR3 consists of 14 residues. CDR3 sequence: CSAKDRVDTGELFF. The CDR3 nucleotides are TGCAGTGCTAAAGACAGGGTCGACACCGGGGAGCTGTTTTTT.

This clonotype occurred many times. This chain connects TRBV28 to TRBJ2-3, with D perhaps matching TRBD1 or TRBD2 (5 bases each). The V and J ends lost 6 bases and 1 base respectively, with 8 bases between them. Germline V gene lookup returns CDR1 MDHEN and CDR2 SYDVKM. This CDR3 contains 13 residues. The CDR3 DNA reads TGTGCCAGCAGGGGGCGGGGCACAGATACGCAGTATTTT. Translation: CASRGRGTDTQYF.

The sample holds many counts of this clonotype. V gene TRBV20-1 combines with J gene TRBJ2-7; D is undetermined. V was pared by 0 bases and J by 1 base, with 19 bases between. The CDR3 runs to 17 residues. Germline V gene lookup returns CDR1 DFQATT and CDR2 SNEGSKA (reference sequence). In nucleotides, the CDR3 is TGCAGTGCTAGAGATACTGGCGGCAGCTTAGATTCCTACGAGCAGTACTTC. Its protein is CSARDTGGSLDSYEQYF.

This clonotype was seen ten or more times. The genes are TRBV11-2 and TRBJ1-1; unclear D gene. This CDR3 has 13 amino acids. Trimming left V 3 bases short and J 8 bases short, with 13 bases between. The germline V gene has CDR1 SGHAT and CDR2 FQNNGV. CDR3 residues: CASSFGIADEAFF. The CDR3 DNA sequence: TGTGCCAGCAGCTTTGGCATAGCTGACGAAGCTTTCTTT.

Note on this clonotype: A read error is possible here, since a much larger clone lies one base away. The chain has TRBV10-3 and TRBJ2-3, with D tentatively TRBD1 (5 bases). The CDR3 is 14 residues long. V was clipped by 4 bases and J by 1 base, with 9 bases between them. Germline-derived CDR1 and CDR2 are ENHRY and SYGVKD. CDR3 sequence: CAISGSTGTDTQYF. In DNA, the CDR3 is TGTGCCATCAGTGGGTCGACAGGCACAGATACGCAGTATTTT.

Only a few counts were recorded for this clonotype. This may stem from a read error, because a much larger clone lies one nucleotide away. This chain connects TRBV2 to TRBJ2-7, with TRBD2 matching 8 bases. Looked up from germline, CDR1 is SNHLY and CDR2 is FYNNEI. The CDR3 spans 14 residues. The V segment lost 8 bases and the J segment 7 bases; nucleotides outside the gene matches: 13. The CDR3 coding sequence is TGTGCCAGCGGCGACGGGGGCGGGAGGTGGGAGCAGTACTTC. Protein sequence: CASGDGGGRWEQYF. Full variable domain (remainder filled in from reference TRBV2 and TRBJ2-7): EPEVTQTPSHQVTQMGQEVILRCVPISNHLYFYWYRQILGQKVEFLVSFYNNEISEKSEIFDDQFSVERPDGSNFTLKIRSTKLEDSAMYFCASGDGGGRWEQYFGPGTRLTVT.

In this sample, this clonotype turned up a few times. The V call is TRBV4-1, the J call TRBJ2-1; the D gene is possibly TRBD1 (6 bases). Germline CDR1 and CDR2: MGHRA and YSYEKL. The CDR3 loop spans 14 amino acids. V lost 7 bases, J lost 4 bases, and 14 bases lay in between. CDR3 region: CASTPTGLYNEQFF. In nucleotides, the CDR3 is TGCGCCAGCACCCCGACAGGCCTGTACAATGAGCAGTTCTTC.

This clonotype was counted ten times or more. J is TRBJ2-3 and V is TRBV7-3; 8 bases align to TRBD2. The CDR3 is 16 residues long. After removal of 5 bases from V and 6 bases from J, the junction contained 13 bases not matched to a gene. Germline values: CDR1 SGHTA, CDR2 FQGTGA. CDR3 coding DNA: TGTGCCAGCAGCCCGAGTGGCGGGAGGAAAGCGGATACGCAGTATTTT. Amino acid sequence: CASSPSGGRKADTQYF. Full variable domain (rest looked up from reference TRBV7-3 and TRBJ2-3): GAGVSQTPSNKVTEKGKYVELRCDPISGHTALYWYRQSLGQGPEFLIYFQGTGAADDSGLPNDRFFAVRPEGSVSTLKIQRTERGDSAVYLCASSPSGGRKADTQYFGPGTRLTVL.

The sample holds many counts of this clonotype. The genes are TRBV11-2 and TRBJ2-7; 7 bases fit TRBD2. The CDR3 has 14 amino acids. Looked up from germline, CDR1 is SGHAT and CDR2 is FQNNGV. V gave up 3 bases and J gave up 6 bases; unmatched junction bases: 8. The CDR3: CASSFTGTTSEQYF. DNA for the CDR3: TGTGCCAGCAGCTTCACCGGGACTACGAGCGAGCAGTACTTC.

This clonotype was recorded many times. The rearrangement links TRBV3-1 to TRBJ2-3, with 8 positions matching TRBD2. After removal of 1 base from V and 2 bases from J, the junction contained 8 bases not matched to a gene. There are 17 residues in the CDR3. Germline V CDR1 and CDR2: LGHDT, YNNKEL (reference sequence). CDR3 region: CASSQGLSGTYTDTQYF. CDR3 bases: TGTGCCAGCAGCCAAGGCCTTAGCGGGACTTACACAGATACGCAGTATTTT.

This clonotype was found many times. The gene calls are TRBV20-1 and TRBJ2-1, with D hard to call. Looked up from germline, CDR1 is DFQATT and CDR2 is SNEGSKA (reference sequence). The CDR3 sequence is 13 residues long. Between the trimmed V and J ends, which lost 1 base and 10 bases, there was a span of 14 bases. The CDR3 protein is CSARVGGPREQFF. The CDR3 DNA follows: TGCAGTGCTAGAGTAGGTGGTCCGCGGGAGCAGTTCTTC.

This clonotype was seen ten or more times. The CDR3 sequence: CASSLQQGPQETQYF. CDR3 coding DNA: TGCGCCAGCAGCTTGCAACAGGGTCCCCAAGAGACCCAGTACTTC. This chain joins TRBV5-1 and TRBJ2-5, with D maybe TRBD1 (6 bases). With 1 base removed from V and 1 base from J, the gap between germline ends came to 11 bases. This CDR3 contains 15 residues. From germline, CDR1 is SGHRS and CDR2 YFSETQ.

This clonotype was observed a few times. The V call is TRBV10-3, the J call TRBJ1-5, with D unclear. Germline CDR1 and CDR2: ENHRY and SYGVKD. The CDR3 spans 15 residues. Trimming cost V 0 bases and J 0 bases, with 6 bases left between them. As DNA, the CDR3 is TGTGCCATCAGTGAGTCGAAAATTAGCAATCAGCCCCAGCATTTT. Protein sequence: CAISESKISNQPQHF.

Ten or more counts support this clonotype. J is TRBJ2-7 and V is TRBV5-1; 8 nucleotides match TRBD1. Germline assignment: CDR1 SGHRS and CDR2 YFSETQ. The trim removed 4 bases at V and 2 bases at J, leaving 8 bases unmatched. This CDR3 contains 15 residues. CDR3 DNA sequence: TGCGCCAGCAGCCTGGGACAGGCCAACGCCTACGAGCAGTACTTC. Translating it yields CASSLGQANAYEQYF.

This clonotype was picked up many times. V and J are TRBV7-3 and TRBJ2-7, with D perhaps assigned TRBD1 or TRBD2 (5 bases each). The germline V gene has CDR1 SGHTA and CDR2 FQGTGA. The V and J ends lost 5 bases and 4 bases respectively, with 15 bases between them. The CDR3 runs to 14 residues. The CDR3 spells CASSPQEGPYEQYF. CDR3 DNA sequence: TGTGCCAGCAGCCCCCAAGAGGGGCCATACGAGCAGTACTTC.